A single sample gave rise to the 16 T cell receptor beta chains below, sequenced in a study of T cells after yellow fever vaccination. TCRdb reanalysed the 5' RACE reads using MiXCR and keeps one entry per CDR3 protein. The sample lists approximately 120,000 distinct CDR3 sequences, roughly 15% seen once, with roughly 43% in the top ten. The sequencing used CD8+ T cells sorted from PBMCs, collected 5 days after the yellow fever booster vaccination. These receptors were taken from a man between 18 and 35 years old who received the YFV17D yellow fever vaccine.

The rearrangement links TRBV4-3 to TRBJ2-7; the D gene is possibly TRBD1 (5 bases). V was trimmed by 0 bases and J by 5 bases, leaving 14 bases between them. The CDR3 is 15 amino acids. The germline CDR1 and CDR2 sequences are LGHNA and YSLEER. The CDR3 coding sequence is TGCGCCAGCAGCCAAGACGCGCAGGGTATGGACGAGCAGTACTTC. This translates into CASSQDAQGMDEQYF.

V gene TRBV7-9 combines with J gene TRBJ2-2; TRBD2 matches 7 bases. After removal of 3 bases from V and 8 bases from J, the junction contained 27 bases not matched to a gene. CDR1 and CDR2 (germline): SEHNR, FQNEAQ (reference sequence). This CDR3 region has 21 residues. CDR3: CASSFNRGDVIGLGRPGELFF. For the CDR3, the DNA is TGTGCCAGCAGCTTTAACCGGGGGGACGTAATCGGACTAGGAAGGCCTGGGGAGCTGTTTTTT.

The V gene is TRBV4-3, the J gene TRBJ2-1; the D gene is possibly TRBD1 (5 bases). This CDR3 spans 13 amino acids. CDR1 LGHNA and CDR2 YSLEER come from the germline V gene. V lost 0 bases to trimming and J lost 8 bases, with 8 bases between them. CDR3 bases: TGCGCCAGCAGCCAAGAGGGGCCTGATGAGCAGTTCTTC. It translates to CASSQEGPDEQFF.

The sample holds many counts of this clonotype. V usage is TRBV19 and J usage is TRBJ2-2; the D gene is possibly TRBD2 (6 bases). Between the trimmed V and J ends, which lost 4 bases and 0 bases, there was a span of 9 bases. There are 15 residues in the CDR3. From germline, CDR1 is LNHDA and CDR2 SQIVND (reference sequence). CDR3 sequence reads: CASSTGLTNTGELFF. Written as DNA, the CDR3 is TGTGCCAGTAGTACGGGACTTACGAACACCGGGGAGCTGTTTTTT. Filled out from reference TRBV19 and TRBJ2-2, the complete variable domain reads DGGITQSPKYLFRKEGQNVTLSCEQNLNHDAMYWYRQDPGQGLRLIYYSQIVNDFQKGDIAEGYSVSREKKESFPLTVTSAQKNPTAFYLCASSTGLTNTGELFFGEGSRLTVL.

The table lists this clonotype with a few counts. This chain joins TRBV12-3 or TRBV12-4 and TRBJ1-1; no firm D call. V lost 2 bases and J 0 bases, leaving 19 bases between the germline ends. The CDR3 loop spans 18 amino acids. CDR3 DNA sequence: TGTGCCAGCAGTTTACCCCCGACGGGCCTCATCGTGAACACTGAAGCTTTCTTT. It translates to CASSLPPTGLIVNTEAFF.

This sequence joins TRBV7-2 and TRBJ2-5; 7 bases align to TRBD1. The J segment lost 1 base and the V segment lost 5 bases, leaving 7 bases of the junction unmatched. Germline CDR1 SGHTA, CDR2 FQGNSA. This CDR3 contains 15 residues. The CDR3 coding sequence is TGTGCCAGCAGCCTCGGGACAGCCACCCAAGAGACCCAGTACTTC. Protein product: CASSLGTATQETQYF. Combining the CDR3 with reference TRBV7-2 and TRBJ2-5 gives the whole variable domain GAGVSQSPSNKVTEKGKDVELRCDPISGHTALYWYRQSLGQGLEFLIYFQGNSAPDKSGLPSDRFSAERTGGSVSTLTIQRTQQEDSAVYLCASSLGTATQETQYFGPGTRLLVL.

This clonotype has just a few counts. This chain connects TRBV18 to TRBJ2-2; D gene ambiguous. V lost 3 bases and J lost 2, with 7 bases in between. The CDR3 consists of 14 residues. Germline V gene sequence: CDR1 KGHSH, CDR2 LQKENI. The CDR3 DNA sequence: TGTGCCAGCTCACCGCCAGGAAACACCGGGGAGCTGTTTTTT. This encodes CASSPPGNTGELFF.

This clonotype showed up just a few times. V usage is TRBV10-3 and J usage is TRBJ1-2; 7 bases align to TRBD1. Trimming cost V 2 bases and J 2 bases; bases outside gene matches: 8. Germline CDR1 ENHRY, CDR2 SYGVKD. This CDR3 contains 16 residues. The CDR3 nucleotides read TGTGCCATCAGTGAGCCCCACCTGGACAGGAACTATGGCTACACCTTC. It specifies CAISEPHLDRNYGYTF.

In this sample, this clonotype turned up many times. The CDR3 region is CASSLEGDSSYNEQFF. For the CDR3, the DNA is TGTGCCAGCAGCCTCGAGGGGGACAGCTCCTACAATGAGCAGTTCTTC. This chain uses TRBV7-9 with TRBJ2-1; the match to TRBD1 covers 7 bases. The CDR3 covers 16 residues. Looked up from germline, CDR1 is SEHNR and CDR2 is FQNEAQ (reference sequence). After removal of 5 bases from V and 0 bases from J, the junction contained 7 bases not matched to a gene. Full variable domain (missing parts from reference TRBV7-9 and TRBJ2-1): DTGVSQNPRHKITKRGQNVTFRCDPISEHNRLYWYRQTLGQGPEFLTYFQNEAQLEKSRLLSDRFSAERPKGSFSTLEIQRTEQGDSAMYLCASSLEGDSSYNEQFFGPGTRLTVL.

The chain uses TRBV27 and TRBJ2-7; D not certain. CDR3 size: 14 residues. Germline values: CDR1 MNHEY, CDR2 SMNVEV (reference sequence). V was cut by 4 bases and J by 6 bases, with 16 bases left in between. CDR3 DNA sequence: TGTGCCAGCAGTTCCCACGATTGGGGATCCGAGCAGTACTTC. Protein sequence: CASSSHDWGSEQYF.

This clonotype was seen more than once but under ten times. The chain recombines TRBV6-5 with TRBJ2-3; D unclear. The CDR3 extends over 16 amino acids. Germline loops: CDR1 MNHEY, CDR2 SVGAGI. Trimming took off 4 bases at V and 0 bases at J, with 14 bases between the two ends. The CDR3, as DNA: TGTGCCAGCAGTTCCCCCCGGGCGGTAAGCACAGATACGCAGTATTTT. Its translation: CASSSPRAVSTDTQYF.

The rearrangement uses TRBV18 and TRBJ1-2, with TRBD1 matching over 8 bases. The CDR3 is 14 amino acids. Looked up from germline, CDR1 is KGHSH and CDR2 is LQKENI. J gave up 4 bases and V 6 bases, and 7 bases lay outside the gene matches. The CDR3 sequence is CASSADRGPYGYTF. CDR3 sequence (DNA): TGTGCCAGCTCGGCTGACAGGGGACCCTATGGCTACACCTTC.

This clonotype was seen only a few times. CDR3 nucleotides: TGCAGTGCTGGGGACTATACAGCGAACACCGGGGAGCTGTTTTTT. Protein sequence: CSAGDYTANTGELFF. V and J are TRBV20-1 and TRBJ2-2, with 7 bases fitting TRBD2. CDR1 is DFQATT and CDR2 is SNEGSKA in the germline V gene (reference sequence). The trim removed 5 bases at V and 0 bases at J, leaving 6 bases unmatched. CDR3 length: 15 residues.

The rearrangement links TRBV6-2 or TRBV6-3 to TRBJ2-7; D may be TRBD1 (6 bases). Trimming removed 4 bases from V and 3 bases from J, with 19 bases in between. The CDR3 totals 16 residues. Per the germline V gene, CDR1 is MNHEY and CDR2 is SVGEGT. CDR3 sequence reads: CASSLPSGTTNYEQYF. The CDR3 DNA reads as TGTGCCAGCAGTTTGCCATCCGGGACAACGAACTACGAGCAGTACTTC.

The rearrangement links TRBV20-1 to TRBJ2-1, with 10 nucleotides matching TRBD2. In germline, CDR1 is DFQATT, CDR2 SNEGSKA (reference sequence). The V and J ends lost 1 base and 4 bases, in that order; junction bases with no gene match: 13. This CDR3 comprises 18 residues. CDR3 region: CSARGLAGDSGYYNEQFF. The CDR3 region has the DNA TGCAGTGCTAGAGGCCTAGCGGGGGATTCCGGCTATTACAATGAGCAGTTCTTC.

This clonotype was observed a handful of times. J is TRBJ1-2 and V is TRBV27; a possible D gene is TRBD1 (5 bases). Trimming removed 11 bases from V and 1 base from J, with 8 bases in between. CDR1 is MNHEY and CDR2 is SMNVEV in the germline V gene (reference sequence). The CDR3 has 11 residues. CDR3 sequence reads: CAGDSNYGYTF. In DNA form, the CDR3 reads TGTGCCGGCGACAGTAACTATGGCTACACCTTC.